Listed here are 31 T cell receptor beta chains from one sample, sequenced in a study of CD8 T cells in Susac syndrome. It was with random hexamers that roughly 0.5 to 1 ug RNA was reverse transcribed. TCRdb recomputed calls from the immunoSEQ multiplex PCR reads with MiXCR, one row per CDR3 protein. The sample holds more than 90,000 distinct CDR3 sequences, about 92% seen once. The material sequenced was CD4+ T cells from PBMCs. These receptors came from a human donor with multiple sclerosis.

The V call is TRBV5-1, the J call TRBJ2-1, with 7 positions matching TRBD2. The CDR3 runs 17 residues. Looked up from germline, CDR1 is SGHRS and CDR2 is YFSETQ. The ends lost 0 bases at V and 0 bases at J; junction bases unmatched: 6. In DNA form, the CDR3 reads TGCGCCAGCAGCTTGGCCCAGCGGGATAGCTCCTACAATGAGCAGTTCTTC. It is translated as CASSLAQRDSSYNEQFF. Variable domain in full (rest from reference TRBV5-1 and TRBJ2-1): KAGVTQTPRYLIKTRGQQVTLSCSPISGHRSVSWYQQTPGQGLQFLFEYFSETQRNKGNFPGRFSGRQFSNSRSEMNVSTLELGDSALYLCASSLAQRDSSYNEQFFGPGTRLTVL.

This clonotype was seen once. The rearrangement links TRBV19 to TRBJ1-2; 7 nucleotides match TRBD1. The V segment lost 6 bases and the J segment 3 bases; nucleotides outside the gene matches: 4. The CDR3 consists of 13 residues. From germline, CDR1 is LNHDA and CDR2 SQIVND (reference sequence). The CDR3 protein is CASRNQGDYGYTF. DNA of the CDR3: TGTGCCAGTAGAAATCAGGGGGACTATGGCTACACCTTC.

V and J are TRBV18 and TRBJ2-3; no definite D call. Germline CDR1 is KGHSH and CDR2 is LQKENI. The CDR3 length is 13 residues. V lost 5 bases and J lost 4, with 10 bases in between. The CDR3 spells CASSNLGPDTQYF. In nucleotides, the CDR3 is TGTGCCAGCTCAAATCTGGGTCCAGATACGCAGTATTTT.

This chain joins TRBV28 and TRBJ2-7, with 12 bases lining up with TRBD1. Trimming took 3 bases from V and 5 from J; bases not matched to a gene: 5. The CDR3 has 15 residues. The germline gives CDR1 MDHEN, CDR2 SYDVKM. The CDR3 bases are TGTGCCAGCAGTTTTTGGGGACAGGGGGCGGACGAGCAGTACTTC. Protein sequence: CASSFWGQGADEQYF.

For the CDR3, the DNA is TGTGCCAGCAGTCAAACAGATAGGGTCTCACCCCTCCACTTT. This translates into CASSQTDRVSPLHF. The chain joins TRBV4-2 to TRBJ1-6; D gene ambiguous. This CDR3 is 14 amino acids long. V gave up 6 bases and J gave up 10 bases, with 16 bases separating them. Per the germline V gene, CDR1 is LGHNA and CDR2 is YNFKEQ.

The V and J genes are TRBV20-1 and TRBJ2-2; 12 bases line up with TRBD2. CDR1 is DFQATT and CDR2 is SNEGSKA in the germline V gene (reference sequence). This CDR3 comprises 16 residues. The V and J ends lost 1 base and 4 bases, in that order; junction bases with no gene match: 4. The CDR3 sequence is CSARGASGGVTGELFF. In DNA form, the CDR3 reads TGCAGTGCTAGAGGGGCTAGCGGGGGGGTCACCGGGGAGCTGTTTTTT.

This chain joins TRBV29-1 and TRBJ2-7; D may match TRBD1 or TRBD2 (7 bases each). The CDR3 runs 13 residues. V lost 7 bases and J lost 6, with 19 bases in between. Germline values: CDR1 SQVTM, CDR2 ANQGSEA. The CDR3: CSGGGQQAGEQYF. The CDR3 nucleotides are TGCAGCGGGGGGGGACAGCAAGCCGGCGAGCAGTACTTC.

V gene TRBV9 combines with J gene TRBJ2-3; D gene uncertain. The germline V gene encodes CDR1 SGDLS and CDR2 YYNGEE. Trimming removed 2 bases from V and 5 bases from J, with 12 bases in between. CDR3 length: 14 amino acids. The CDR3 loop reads CASSVQPYRDTQYF. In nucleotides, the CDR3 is TGTGCCAGCAGCGTCCAACCCTACAGAGATACGCAGTATTTT.

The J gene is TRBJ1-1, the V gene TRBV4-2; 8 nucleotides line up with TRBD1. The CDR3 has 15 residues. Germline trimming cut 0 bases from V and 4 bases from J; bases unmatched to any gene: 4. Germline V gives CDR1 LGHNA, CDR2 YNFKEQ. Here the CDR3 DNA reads TGTGCCAGCAGCCAAGACGGACAGGGTCCCACTGAAGCTTTCTTT. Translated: CASSQDGQGPTEAFF.

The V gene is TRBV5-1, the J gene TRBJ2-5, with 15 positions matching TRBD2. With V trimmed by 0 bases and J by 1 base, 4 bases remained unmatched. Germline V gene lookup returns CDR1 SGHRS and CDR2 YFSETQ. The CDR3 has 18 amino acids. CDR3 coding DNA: TGCGCCAGCAGCTTGGATGGGACTAGCGGGAGGATCCAAGAGACCCAGTACTTC. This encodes CASSLDGTSGRIQETQYF.

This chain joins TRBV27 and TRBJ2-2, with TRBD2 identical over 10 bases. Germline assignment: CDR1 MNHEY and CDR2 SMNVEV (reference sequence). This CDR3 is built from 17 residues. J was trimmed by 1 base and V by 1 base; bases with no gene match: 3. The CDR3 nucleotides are TGTGCCAGCAGTTTATTTTCTAGCGGGGGGAACACCGGGGAGCTGTTTTTT. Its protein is CASSLFSSGGNTGELFF.

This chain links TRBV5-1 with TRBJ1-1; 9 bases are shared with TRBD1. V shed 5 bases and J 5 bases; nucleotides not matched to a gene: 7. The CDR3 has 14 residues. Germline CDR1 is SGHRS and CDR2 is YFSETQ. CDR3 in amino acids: CASSAGTGRTEAFF. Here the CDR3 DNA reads TGCGCCAGCAGTGCCGGGACAGGGAGGACTGAAGCTTTCTTT.

CDR3 DNA sequence: TGCGCCAGCAGCTCGGGACACCGCAACTATGGCTACACCTTC. It encodes CASSSGHRNYGYTF. This rearrangement joins TRBV5-1 to TRBJ1-2; D is possibly TRBD1 (6 bases). This CDR3 has 14 residues. Germline V gene data show CDR1 as SGHRS and CDR2 as YFSETQ. V was shortened by 3 bases and J by 2 bases, with 11 bases between the two germline ends.

CDR3 DNA sequence: TGCAGTGCTAGTGAAAACGGGGCTGATCGCGAGCAGTACTTC. It is translated as CSASENGADREQYF. This chain links TRBV20-1 with TRBJ2-7, with D possibly being TRBD1 or TRBD2 (5 bases each). Trimming removed 3 bases from V and 6 bases from J, with 18 bases in between. Germline CDR1 is DFQATT and CDR2 is SNEGSKA (reference sequence). The CDR3 runs 14 residues.

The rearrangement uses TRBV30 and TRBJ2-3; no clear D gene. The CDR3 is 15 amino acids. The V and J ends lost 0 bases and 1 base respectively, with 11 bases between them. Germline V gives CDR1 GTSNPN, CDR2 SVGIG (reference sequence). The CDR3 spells CAWSVRVTGTDTQYF. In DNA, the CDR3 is TGTGCCTGGAGTGTACGAGTCACGGGCACAGATACGCAGTATTTT.

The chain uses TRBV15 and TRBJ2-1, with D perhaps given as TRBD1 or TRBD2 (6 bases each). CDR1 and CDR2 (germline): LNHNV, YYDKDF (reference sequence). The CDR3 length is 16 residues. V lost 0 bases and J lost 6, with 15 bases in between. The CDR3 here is CATSRDPEGGRNEQFF. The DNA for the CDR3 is TGTGCCACCAGCAGAGATCCGGAGGGGGGCCGCAATGAGCAGTTCTTC.

This CDR3 reads CASSLTIGTSGEQYF. CDR3 sequence (DNA): TGTGCCAGCAGCTTAACCATCGGGACTAGCGGTGAGCAGTATTTT. The rearrangement uses TRBV7-3 and TRBJ2-3; 11 bases align to TRBD2. The ends lost 0 bases at V and 11 bases at J; junction bases unmatched: 7. This CDR3 contains 15 residues. Germline V gene data show CDR1 as SGHTA and CDR2 as FQGTGA.

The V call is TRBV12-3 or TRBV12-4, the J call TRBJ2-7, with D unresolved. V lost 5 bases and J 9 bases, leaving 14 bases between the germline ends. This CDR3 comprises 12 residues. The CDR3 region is CASSPTWVMQYF. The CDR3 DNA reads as TGTGCCAGCAGTCCTACATGGGTTATGCAGTACTTC.

CDR3 sequence: CAWSADRGPNLAKNIQYF. The DNA for the CDR3 is TGTGCCTGGAGTGCGGATAGGGGACCTAATCTAGCCAAAAACATTCAGTACTTC. This sequence joins TRBV30 and TRBJ2-4; TRBD1 or TRBD2 may be the D gene (5 bases each). Trimming cost V 1 base and J 0 bases, with 19 bases left between them. Germline V gene data show CDR1 as GTSNPN and CDR2 as SVGIG (reference sequence). CDR3 length: 18 residues.

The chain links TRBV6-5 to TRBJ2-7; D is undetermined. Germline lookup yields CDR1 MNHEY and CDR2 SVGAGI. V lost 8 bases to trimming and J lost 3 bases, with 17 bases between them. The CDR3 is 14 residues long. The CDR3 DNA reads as TGTGCCAGCTCCTACCGCGCGGAGTTCTACGAGCAGTACTTC. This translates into CASSYRAEFYEQYF.

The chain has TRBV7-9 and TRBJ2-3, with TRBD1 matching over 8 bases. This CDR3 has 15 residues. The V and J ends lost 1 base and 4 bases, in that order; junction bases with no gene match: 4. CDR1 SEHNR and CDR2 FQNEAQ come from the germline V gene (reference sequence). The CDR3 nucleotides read TGTGCCAGCAGCTTAGGGCACAGGGGGGCAGATACGCAGTATTTT. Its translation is CASSLGHRGADTQYF.

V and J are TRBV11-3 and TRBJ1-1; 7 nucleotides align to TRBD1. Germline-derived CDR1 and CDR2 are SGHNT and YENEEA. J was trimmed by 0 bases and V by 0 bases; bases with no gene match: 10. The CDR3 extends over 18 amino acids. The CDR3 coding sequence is TGTGCCAGCAGCTTAGATCAGGGGGGCTCATCTTTGAACACTGAAGCTTTCTTT. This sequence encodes CASSLDQGGSSLNTEAFF.

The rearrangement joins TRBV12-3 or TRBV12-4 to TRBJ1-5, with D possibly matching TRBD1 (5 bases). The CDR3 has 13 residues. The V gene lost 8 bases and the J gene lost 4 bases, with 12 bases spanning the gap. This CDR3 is CASALGQNQPQHF. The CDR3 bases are TGTGCCAGCGCCTTGGGGCAGAATCAGCCCCAGCATTTT.

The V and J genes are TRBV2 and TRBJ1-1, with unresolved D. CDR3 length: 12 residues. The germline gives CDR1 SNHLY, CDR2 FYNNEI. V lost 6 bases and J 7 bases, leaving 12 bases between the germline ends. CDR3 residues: CASSKGAYEAFF. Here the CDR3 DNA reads TGTGCCAGCAGCAAAGGAGCCTATGAAGCTTTCTTT.

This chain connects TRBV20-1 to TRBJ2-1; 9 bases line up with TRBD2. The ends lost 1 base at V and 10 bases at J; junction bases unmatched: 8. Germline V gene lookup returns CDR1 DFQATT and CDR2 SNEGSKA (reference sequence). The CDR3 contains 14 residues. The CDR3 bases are TGCAGTGCTAGAGGAGGCGGGGGGGCAGACGAGCAGTTCTTC. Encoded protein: CSARGGGGADEQFF.

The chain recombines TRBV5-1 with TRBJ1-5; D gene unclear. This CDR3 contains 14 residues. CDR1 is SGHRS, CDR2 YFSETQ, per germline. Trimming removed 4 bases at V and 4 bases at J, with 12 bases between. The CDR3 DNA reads TGCGCCAGCAGCCCCGACTCGATAAATCAGCCCCAGCATTTT. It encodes CASSPDSINQPQHF.

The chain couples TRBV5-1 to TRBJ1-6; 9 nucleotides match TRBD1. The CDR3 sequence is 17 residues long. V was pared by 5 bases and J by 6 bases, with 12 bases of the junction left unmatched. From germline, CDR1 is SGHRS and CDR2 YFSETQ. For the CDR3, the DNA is TGCGCCAGCAGTCGTTCGCGCGGACAGGGGAGTAATTCACCCCTCCACTTT. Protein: CASSRSRGQGSNSPLHF.

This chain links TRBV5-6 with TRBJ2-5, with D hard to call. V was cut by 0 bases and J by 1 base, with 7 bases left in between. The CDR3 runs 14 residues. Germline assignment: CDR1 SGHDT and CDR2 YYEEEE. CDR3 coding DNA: TGTGCCAGCAGCTTGGGGCAGCTCCAAGAGACCCAGTACTTC. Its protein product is CASSLGQLQETQYF.

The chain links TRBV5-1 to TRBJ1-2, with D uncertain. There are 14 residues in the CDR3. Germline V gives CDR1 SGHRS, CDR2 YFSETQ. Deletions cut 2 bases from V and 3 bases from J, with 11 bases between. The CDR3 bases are TGCGCCAGCAGCTTCGGAGGATCTGACTATGGCTACACCTTC. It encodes CASSFGGSDYGYTF.

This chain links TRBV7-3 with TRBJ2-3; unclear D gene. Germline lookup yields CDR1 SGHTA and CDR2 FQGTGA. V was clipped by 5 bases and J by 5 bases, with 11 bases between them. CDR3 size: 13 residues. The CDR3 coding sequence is TGTGCCAGCAGCGACGGAGCACAAGATACGCAGTATTTT. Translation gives CASSDGAQDTQYF.

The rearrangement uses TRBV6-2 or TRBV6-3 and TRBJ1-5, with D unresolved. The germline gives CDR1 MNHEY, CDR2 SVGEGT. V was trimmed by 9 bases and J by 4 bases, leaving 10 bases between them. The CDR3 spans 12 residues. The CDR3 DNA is TGTGCCAGTACAGAGTCAAATCAGCCCCAGCATTTT. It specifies CASTESNQPQHF.